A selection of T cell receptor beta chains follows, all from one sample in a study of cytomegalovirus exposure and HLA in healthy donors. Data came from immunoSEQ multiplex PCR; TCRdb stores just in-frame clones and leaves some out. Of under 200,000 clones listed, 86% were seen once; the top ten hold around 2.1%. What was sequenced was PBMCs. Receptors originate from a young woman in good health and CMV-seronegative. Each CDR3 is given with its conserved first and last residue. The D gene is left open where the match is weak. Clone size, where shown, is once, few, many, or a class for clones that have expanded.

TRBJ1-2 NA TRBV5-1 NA TGCGCCAGCAGCTTGGCAGGGACATCATCCCATGGCTACACCTTC CASSLAGTSSHGYTF
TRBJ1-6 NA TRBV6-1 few TGTGCCGGTTCTGGGCCTGTCAGTAATTCACCCCTCCACTTT CAGSGPVSNSPLHF
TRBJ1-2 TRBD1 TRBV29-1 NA TGCAGCGCCGACGCCGGGACAGGGGACGCGAACTATGGCTACACCTTC CSADAGTGDANYGYTF
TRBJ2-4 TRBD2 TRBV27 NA TGTGCCAGCGCATCTCGCGGGAGTGGAATCGGGGCCAAAAACATTCAGTACTTC CASASRGSGIGAKNIQYF
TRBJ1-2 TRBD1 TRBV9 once TGTGCCAGCAGCGTAGGGGACAGCCTTTTCTATGGCTACACCTTC CASSVGDSLFYGYTF
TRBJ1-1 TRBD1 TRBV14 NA TGTGCCAGCAGCCAAGATCTAGGGGGCGTTTTGAACACTGAAGCTTTCTTT CASSQDLGGVLNTEAFF
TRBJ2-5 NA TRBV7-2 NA TGTGCCAGCAGCTTATATGCAGTTCGAGAGACCCAGTACTTC CASSLYAVRETQYF
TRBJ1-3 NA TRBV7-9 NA TGTGCCAGCAGCTTGAGTACTGGAAACACCATATATTTT CASSLSTGNTIYF
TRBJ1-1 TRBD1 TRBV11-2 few TGTGCCAGCAGGGGACAGGGCCTGAACACTGAAGCTTTCTTT CASRGQGLNTEAFF
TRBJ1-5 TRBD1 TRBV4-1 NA TGCGCCAGCAGCCAAGCGTTGGACAGGGGCGACCATCAGCCCCAGCATTTT CASSQALDRGDHQPQHF
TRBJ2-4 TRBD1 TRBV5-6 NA TGTGCCAGCAGCTTGGGACAGGGTACGGCCAAAAACATTCAGTACTTC CASSLGQGTAKNIQYF
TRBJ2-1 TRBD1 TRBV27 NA TGTGCCAGCAGTTCCCACACCGGGACAGGGAAAAGAGACAATGAGCAGTTCTTC CASSSHTGTGKRDNEQFF
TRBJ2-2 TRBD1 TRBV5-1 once TGCGCCAGCAGGCCTACCGGGACAGGTCTGAACGGGGAGCTGTTTTTT CASRPTGTGLNGELFF
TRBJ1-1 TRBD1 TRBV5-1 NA TGCGCCAGCAGAGCGACAGGGGGAAATCCAGCTTTCTTT CASRATGGNPAFF
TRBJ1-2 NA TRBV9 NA TGTGCCAGCAGCGTAGACCTCGGGGAAAGCTATGGCTACACCTTC CASSVDLGESYGYTF
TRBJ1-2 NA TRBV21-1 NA TGTGCCAGCAGCAATGAGGGGGAAGGAAGTAGGGGCTACACCTTC CASSNEGEGSRGYTF